This T cell receptor (beta chain) was recovered during a study of identical twins. Overall study results and limits: Within monozygotic twins, out-of-frame TCR alpha sharing was underestimated by the models. Cross-sectional statistical analysis was relied on for the conclusions, without the same donors being followed.

The V and J ends lost 3 bases and 4 bases respectively, with 14 bases between them. Looked up from germline, CDR1 is SGDLS and CDR2 is YYNGEE. The CDR3 consists of 16 residues. In TCRdb, the 5' RACE reads were re-called with MiXCR into one record per CDR3 protein. The table lists 200,000 to 300,000 distinct CDR3 sequences, about 10% of them singletons. On this clonotype: The antigen is not known.

Material: memory T cells sorted from blood. The clonotype comes from a man in his fifties in good health. This chain joins TRBV9 and TRBJ1-6; D remains unclear. CDR3 coding DNA: TGTGCCAGCAGCGGCCCCCCGGGCAGTTATAATTCACCCCTCCACTTT. Encoded protein: CASSGPPGSYNSPLHF.